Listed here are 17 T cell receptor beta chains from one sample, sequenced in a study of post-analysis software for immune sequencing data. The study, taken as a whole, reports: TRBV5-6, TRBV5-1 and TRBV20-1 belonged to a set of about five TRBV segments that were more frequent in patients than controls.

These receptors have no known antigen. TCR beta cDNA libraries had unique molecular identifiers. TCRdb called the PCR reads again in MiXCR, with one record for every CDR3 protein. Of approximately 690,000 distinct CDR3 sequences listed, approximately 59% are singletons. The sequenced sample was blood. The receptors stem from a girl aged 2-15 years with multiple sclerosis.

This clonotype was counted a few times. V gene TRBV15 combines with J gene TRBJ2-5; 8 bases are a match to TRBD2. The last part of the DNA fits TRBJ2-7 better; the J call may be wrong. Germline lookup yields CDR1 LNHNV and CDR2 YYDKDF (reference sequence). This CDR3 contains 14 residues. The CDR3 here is CATSRDRGGYEQYF. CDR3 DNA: TGTGCCACCAGCAGAGATCGCGGGGGGTACGAGCAGTACTTC.

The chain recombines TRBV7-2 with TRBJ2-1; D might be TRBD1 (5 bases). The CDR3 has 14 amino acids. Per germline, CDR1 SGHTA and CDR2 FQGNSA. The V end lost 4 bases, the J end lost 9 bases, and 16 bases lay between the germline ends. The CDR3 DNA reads TGTGCCAGCAGCTCCACCTTAGGGGCCGGTGAGCAGTTCTTC. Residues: CASSSTLGAGEQFF.

This CDR3 reads CASSLNGQGAGSPLHF. CDR3 bases: TGTGCCAGCAGCTTAAATGGGCAGGGCGCTGGTTCACCCCTCCACTTT. J is TRBJ1-6 and V is TRBV7-9, with a possible D match to TRBD1 (5 bases). Trimming stripped 2 bases from V and 9 bases from J, with 17 bases between. Germline values: CDR1 SEHNR, CDR2 FQNEAQ (reference sequence). This CDR3 contains 16 residues.

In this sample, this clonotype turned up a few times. The CDR3 DNA reads as TGCGCCAGCAGCCAATGGACAGGGCCGAATCAGCCCCAGCATTTT. It is translated as CASSQWTGPNQPQHF. The chain employs TRBV4-3 and TRBJ1-5; 8 bases are shared with TRBD1. J was trimmed by 4 bases and V by 2 bases; bases with no gene match: 4. This CDR3 comprises 15 residues. The germline gives CDR1 LGHNA, CDR2 YSLEER.

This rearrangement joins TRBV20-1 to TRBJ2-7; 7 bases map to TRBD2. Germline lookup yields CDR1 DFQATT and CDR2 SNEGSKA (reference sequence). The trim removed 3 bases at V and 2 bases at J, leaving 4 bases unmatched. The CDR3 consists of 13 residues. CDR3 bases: TGCAGTGCTAGTAGGCGGGGGACCTACGAGCAGTACTTC. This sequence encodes CSASRRGTYEQYF.

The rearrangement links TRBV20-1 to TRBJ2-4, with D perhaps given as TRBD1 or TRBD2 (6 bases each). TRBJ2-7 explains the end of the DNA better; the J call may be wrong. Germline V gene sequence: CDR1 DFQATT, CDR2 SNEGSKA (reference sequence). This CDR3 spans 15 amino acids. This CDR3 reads CSARPEMRDTYEQYF. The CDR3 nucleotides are TGCAGTGCTAGACCGGAGATGCGGGACACCTACGAGCAGTACTTC.

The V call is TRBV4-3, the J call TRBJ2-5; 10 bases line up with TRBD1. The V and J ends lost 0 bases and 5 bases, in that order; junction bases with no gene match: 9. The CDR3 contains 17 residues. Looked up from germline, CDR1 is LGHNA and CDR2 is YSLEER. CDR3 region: CASSQDIRQGAWETQYF. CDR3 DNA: TGCGCCAGCAGCCAAGATATAAGACAGGGGGCATGGGAGACCCAGTACTTC.

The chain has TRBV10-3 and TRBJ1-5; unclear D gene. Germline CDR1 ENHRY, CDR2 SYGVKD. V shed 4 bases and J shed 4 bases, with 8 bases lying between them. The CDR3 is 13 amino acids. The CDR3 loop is CAISGSQNQPQHF. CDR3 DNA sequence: TGTGCCATCAGTGGGAGTCAGAATCAGCCCCAGCATTTT.

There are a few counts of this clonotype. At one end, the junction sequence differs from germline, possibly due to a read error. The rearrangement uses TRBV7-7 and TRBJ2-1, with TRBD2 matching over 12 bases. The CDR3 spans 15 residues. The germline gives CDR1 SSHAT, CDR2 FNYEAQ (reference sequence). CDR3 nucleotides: TGTGCTAGCAGCCCGAGACTAGCGGGAGCTAATGAGCAGTTCTTC. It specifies CASSPRLAGANEQFF.

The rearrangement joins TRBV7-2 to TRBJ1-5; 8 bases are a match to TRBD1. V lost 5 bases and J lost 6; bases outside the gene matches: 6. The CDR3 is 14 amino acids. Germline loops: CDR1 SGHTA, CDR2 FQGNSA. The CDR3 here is CASSPGGKSQPQHF. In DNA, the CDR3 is TGTGCCAGCAGCCCAGGGGGCAAAAGTCAGCCCCAGCATTTT.

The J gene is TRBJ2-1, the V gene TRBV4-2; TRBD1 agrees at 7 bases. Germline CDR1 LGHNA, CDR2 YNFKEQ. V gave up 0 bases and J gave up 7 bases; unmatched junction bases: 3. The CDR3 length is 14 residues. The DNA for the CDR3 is TGTGCCAGCAGCCAAGAGACAGGGTCGAATGAGCAGTTCTTC. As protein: CASSQETGSNEQFF.

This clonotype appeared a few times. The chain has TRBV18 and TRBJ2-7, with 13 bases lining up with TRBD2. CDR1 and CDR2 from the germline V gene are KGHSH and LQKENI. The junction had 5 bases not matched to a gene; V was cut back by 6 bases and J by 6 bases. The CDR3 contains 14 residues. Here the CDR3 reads CASSLGLAGAEQYF. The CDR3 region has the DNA TGTGCCAGCTCGCTCGGACTAGCGGGAGCCGAGCAGTACTTC.

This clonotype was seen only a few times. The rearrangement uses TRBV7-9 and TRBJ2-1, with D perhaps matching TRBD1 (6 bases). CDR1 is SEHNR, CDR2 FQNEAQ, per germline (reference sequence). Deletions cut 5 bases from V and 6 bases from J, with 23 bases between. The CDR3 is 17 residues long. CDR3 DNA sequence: TGTGCCAGCAGCCCGCAACAGGGATCCACCGCCTCCAATGAGCAGTTCTTC. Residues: CASSPQQGSTASNEQFF.

CDR3 bases: TGTGCCAGCAGCCCGGACAGGCGCGTTAATTCACCCCTCCACTTT. Protein sequence: CASSPDRRVNSPLHF. The genes are TRBV7-2 and TRBJ1-6; 7 positions agree with TRBD1. After removal of 5 bases from V and 6 bases from J, the junction contained 7 bases not matched to a gene. Germline V gene lookup returns CDR1 SGHTA and CDR2 FQGNSA. The CDR3 is 15 amino acids.

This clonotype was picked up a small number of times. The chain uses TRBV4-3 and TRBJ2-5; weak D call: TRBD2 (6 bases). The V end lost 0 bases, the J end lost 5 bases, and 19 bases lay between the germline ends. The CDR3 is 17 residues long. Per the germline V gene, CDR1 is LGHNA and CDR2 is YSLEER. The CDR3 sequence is CASSQDTLWGGGETQYF. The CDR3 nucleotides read TGCGCCAGCAGCCAAGACACCCTGTGGGGCGGAGGGGAGACCCAGTACTTC.

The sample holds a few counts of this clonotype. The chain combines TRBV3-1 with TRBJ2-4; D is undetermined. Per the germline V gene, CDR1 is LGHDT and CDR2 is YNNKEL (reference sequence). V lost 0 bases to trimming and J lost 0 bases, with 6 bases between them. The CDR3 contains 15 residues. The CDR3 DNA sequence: TGTGCCAGCAGCCAAGACAGTACAGCCAAAAACATTCAGTACTTC. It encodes CASSQDSTAKNIQYF.

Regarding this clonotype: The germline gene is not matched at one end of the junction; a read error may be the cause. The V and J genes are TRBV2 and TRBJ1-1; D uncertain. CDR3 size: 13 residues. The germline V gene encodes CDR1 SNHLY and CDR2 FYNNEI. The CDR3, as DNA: TGCGCCAGCAGTAGGACGGAAAACACTAAAGCTTTCTTT. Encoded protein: CASSRTENTKAFF.